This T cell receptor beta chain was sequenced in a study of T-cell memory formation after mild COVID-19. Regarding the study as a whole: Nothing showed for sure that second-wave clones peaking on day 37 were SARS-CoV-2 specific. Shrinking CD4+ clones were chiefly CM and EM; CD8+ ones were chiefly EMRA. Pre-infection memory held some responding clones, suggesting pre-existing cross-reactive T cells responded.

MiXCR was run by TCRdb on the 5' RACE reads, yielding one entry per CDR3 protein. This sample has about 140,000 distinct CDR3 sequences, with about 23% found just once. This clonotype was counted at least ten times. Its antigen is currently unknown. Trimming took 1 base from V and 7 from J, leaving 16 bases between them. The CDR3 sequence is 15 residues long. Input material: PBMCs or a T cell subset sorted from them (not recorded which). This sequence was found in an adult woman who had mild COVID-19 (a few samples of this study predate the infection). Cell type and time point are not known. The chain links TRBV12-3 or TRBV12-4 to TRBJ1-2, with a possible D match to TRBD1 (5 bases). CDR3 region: CASSLGFGHEAGYTF. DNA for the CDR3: TGTGCCAGCAGTTTAGGGTTTGGACATGAGGCTGGCTACACCTTC.